These 30 T cell receptor beta chains originate from one sample sequenced in a study of T cell clones after liver transplantation. Here immunoSEQ multiplex PCR was the method, and the copy in TCRdb shows in-frame clones only, minus some. The repertoire consists of 60,000 or so clones, with 71% occurring once and the leading ten covering 15%. The specimen was CD4+ T cells from blood, collected before liver transplant. The source of these receptors is a human donor who received a liver transplant.

The genes are TRBV15 and TRBJ2-1, with 12 bases lining up with TRBD2. There are 15 residues in the CDR3. V trimming: 6 bases; J trimming: 4 bases; junction bases outside the gene matches: 4. Germline CDR1 is LNHNV and CDR2 is YYDKDF (reference sequence). The CDR3 is CATRLAGGGYNEQFF. In DNA, the CDR3 is TGTGCCACCAGACTAGCGGGGGGCGGGTACAATGAGCAGTTCTTC.

The rearrangement links TRBV10-1 to TRBJ2-7; D is ambiguous. The CDR3 totals 14 residues. V was shortened by 3 bases and J by 3 bases, with 12 bases between the two germline ends. Germline V gives CDR1 WNHNN, CDR2 SYGVQD (reference sequence). The CDR3, as DNA: TGCGCCAGCAGTGACACGGTAGGAGTCTACGAGCAGTACTTC. Protein product: CASSDTVGVYEQYF.

The CDR3 nucleotides are TGTGCCAGCAGCGGGACTTCCTTTTCGGGCGAGCAGTACTTC. This sequence encodes CASSGTSFSGEQYF. V gene TRBV7-8 combines with J gene TRBJ2-7, with D possibly TRBD2 on 6 matching bases. The CDR3 extends over 14 amino acids. Trimming stripped 5 bases from V and 6 bases from J, with 17 bases between. CDR1 is SGHVS, CDR2 FQNEAQ, per germline. The whole variable domain, remainder taken from reference TRBV7-8 and TRBJ2-7, is GAGVSQSPRYKVAKRGQDVALRCDPISGHVSLFWYQQALGQGPEFLTYFQNEAQLDKSGLPSDRFFAERPEGSVSTLKIQRTQQEDSAVYLCASSGTSFSGEQYFGPGTRLTVT.

J is TRBJ1-2 and V is TRBV14; a possible D gene is TRBD1 (6 bases). The germline V gene encodes CDR1 SGHDN and CDR2 FVKESK. V was shortened by 0 bases and J by 7 bases, with 9 bases between the two germline ends. The CDR3 loop spans 13 amino acids. The CDR3 loop reads CASSQEQGGGYTF. DNA for the CDR3: TGTGCCAGCAGCCAAGAACAGGGTGGTGGCTACACCTTC. The full variable domain, in which reference TRBV14 and TRBJ1-2 provide the parts outside the CDR3, is EAGVTQFPSHSVIEKGQTVTLRCDPISGHDNLYWYRRVMGKEIKFLLHFVKESKQDESGMPNNRFLAERTGGTYSTLKVQPAELEDSGVYFCASSQEQGGGYTFGSGTRLTVV.

V gene TRBV27 combines with J gene TRBJ1-1; 11 nucleotides line up with TRBD1. Germline CDR1 is MNHEY and CDR2 is SMNVEV (reference sequence). With 6 bases clipped from V and 3 bases from J, the junction kept 9 bases outside the gene matches. This CDR3 contains 16 residues. The CDR3 loop reads CASRRTGGVWDTEAFF. CDR3 nucleotides: TGTGCCAGCAGGAGGACAGGGGGCGTCTGGGACACTGAAGCTTTCTTT.

This clone was counted a few times. V gene TRBV9 combines with J gene TRBJ2-3; 10 positions match TRBD2. V gave up 0 bases and J gave up 2 bases; unmatched junction bases: 9. The length of the CDR3 is 18 residues. Germline-derived CDR1 and CDR2 are SGDLS and YYNGEE. CDR3 residues: CASSVASQRGGNTDTQYF. The CDR3 DNA reads TGTGCCAGCAGCGTAGCTTCCCAGCGGGGGGGCAACACAGATACGCAGTATTTT. The entire variable domain, with the rest obtained from reference TRBV9 and TRBJ2-3, is as follows: DSGVTQTPKHLITATGQRVTLRCSPRSGDLSVYWYQQSLDQGLQFLIQYYNGEERAKGNILERFSAQQFPDLHSELNLSSLELGDSALYFCASSVASQRGGNTDTQYFGPGTRLTVL.

The chain recombines TRBV10-3 with TRBJ2-7; D is perhaps TRBD1 (6 bases). V lost 7 bases and J 2 bases, leaving 12 bases between the germline ends. This CDR3 is built from 13 residues. In germline, CDR1 is ENHRY, CDR2 SYGVKD. Here the CDR3 reads CAITWDTAYEQYF. The CDR3 DNA sequence: TGTGCCATCACTTGGGACACAGCCTACGAGCAGTACTTC.

The genes are TRBV29-1 and TRBJ2-5; D may be TRBD1 (5 bases). The CDR3 contains 16 residues. Germline V CDR1 and CDR2: SQVTM, ANQGSEA. The germline V and J ends were trimmed by 3 bases and 2 bases, with 19 bases remaining between them. The CDR3 spells CSVEKRQGWGQETQYF. CDR3 DNA sequence: TGCAGCGTTGAGAAGAGGCAGGGATGGGGACAAGAGACCCAGTACTTC.

The chain couples TRBV5-4 to TRBJ1-2; D may be TRBD1 (5 bases). In germline, CDR1 is SGHNT, CDR2 YYREEE (reference sequence). V gave up 4 bases and J gave up 4 bases, with 11 bases separating them. The CDR3 totals 13 residues. The CDR3, as DNA: TGTGCCAGCAGCCCCGGGGGGACCTATGGCTACACCTTC. This codes for CASSPGGTYGYTF.

V usage is TRBV19 and J usage is TRBJ1-6; maybe TRBD1 (5 bases). The germline gives CDR1 LNHDA, CDR2 SQIVND (reference sequence). The ends were cut back, 6 bases at V and 9 bases at J, with 15 bases in the middle. The CDR3 contains 14 residues. The CDR3 DNA sequence: TGTGCCAGTAGCCCAGGGAAAACTGGTTCACCCCTCCACTTT. This encodes CASSPGKTGSPLHF.

V gene TRBV19 combines with J gene TRBJ2-5; D remains ambiguous. The germline CDR1 and CDR2 sequences are LNHDA and SQIVND (reference sequence). The length of the CDR3 is 13 residues. V was pared by 3 bases and J by 2 bases, with 7 bases between. CDR3 nucleotide sequence: TGTGCCAGTAGTATTTCCCGGCAAGAGACCCAGTACTTC. It codes for CASSISRQETQYF.

The chain joins TRBV18 to TRBJ1-5, with D possibly matching TRBD1 (5 bases). Looked up from germline, CDR1 is KGHSH and CDR2 is LQKENI. V dropped 6 bases and J dropped 8 bases, with 14 bases sitting between them. CDR3 size: 13 residues. CDR3 sequence: CASSPWGGEPQHF. CDR3 in DNA: TGTGCCAGCTCTCCTTGGGGCGGTGAGCCCCAGCATTTT.

This chain uses TRBV27 with TRBJ2-2; 12 positions match TRBD2. Germline lookup yields CDR1 MNHEY and CDR2 SMNVEV (reference sequence). Germline trimming cut 6 bases from V and 3 bases from J; bases unmatched to any gene: 2. This CDR3 is 15 amino acids long. DNA for the CDR3: TGTGCCAGCAGGAGACTAGCGGGGGACACCGGGGAGCTGTTTTTT. Translated, it gives CASRRLAGDTGELFF.

The chain carries TRBV7-9 and TRBJ2-3; D is ambiguous. Germline V gives CDR1 SEHNR, CDR2 FQNEAQ (reference sequence). Trimming pared 4 bases from V and 2 bases from J, leaving 7 bases between. The CDR3 length is 13 residues. The CDR3 region has the DNA TGTGCCAGCAGCTCCCTTCTCACAGATACGCAGTATTTT. Translated, it gives CASSSLLTDTQYF.

CDR3 amino acids: CASSPLGTGRQEQFF. The CDR3 DNA reads as TGTGCCAGCAGCCCCTTGGGGACAGGTCGCCAGGAGCAGTTCTTC. The chain has TRBV14 and TRBJ2-1; 8 nucleotides agree with TRBD1. V was pared by 4 bases and J by 10 bases, with 12 bases of the junction left unmatched. Germline V gives CDR1 SGHDN, CDR2 FVKESK. The CDR3 length is 15 residues.

V gene TRBV7-2 combines with J gene TRBJ2-7, with TRBD1 identical over 9 bases. Germline V lookup: CDR1 SGHTA, CDR2 FQGNSA. The CDR3 totals 14 residues. V trimming: 5 bases; J trimming: 2 bases; junction bases outside the gene matches: 4. CDR3 amino acids: CASSPRTGAYEQYF. The CDR3 nucleotides read TGTGCCAGCAGCCCGCGGACAGGGGCCTACGAGCAGTACTTC.

The chain combines TRBV6-5 with TRBJ2-2, with a weak D call TRBD2 (7 bases). The CDR3 is 15 amino acids. V dropped 2 bases and J dropped 5 bases, with 12 bases sitting between them. Per germline, CDR1 MNHEY and CDR2 SVGAGI. The CDR3 loop reads CASSYGGAWTGELFF. The CDR3 DNA is TGTGCCAGCAGTTACGGGGGGGCGTGGACCGGGGAGCTGTTTTTT.

This chain connects TRBV15 to TRBJ2-1, with 9 bases aligning to TRBD2. Germline loops: CDR1 LNHNV, CDR2 YYDKDF (reference sequence). The CDR3 runs to 15 residues. V shed 6 bases and J 3 bases; nucleotides not matched to a gene: 6. This chain's CDR3 is CATRYSGGFYNEQFF. The CDR3 DNA follows: TGTGCCACCAGGTATAGCGGGGGCTTCTACAATGAGCAGTTCTTC.

The rearrangement links TRBV28 to TRBJ1-1; perhaps TRBD1 as D (6 bases). The CDR3 contains 13 residues. CDR1 and CDR2 (germline): MDHEN, SYDVKM. Trimming took 4 bases from V and 12 from J, leaving 18 bases between them. The CDR3 nucleotides read TGTGCCAGCAGTTCCCCCGGGGGGCGCGTTTCTTTCTTT. This codes for CASSSPGGRVSFF. Looking up the rest from reference TRBV28 and TRBJ1-1 gives the full variable domain: DVKVTQSSRYLVKRTGEKVFLECVQDMDHENMFWYRQDPGLGLRLIYFSYDVKMKEKGDIPEGYSVSREKKERFSLILESASTNQTSMYLCASSSPGGRVSFFGQGTRLTVV.

V usage is TRBV13 and J usage is TRBJ2-1; no clear D gene. Germline lookup yields CDR1 PRHDT and CDR2 FYEKMQ (reference sequence). Trimming stripped 2 bases from V and 8 bases from J, with 10 bases between. The CDR3 has 13 amino acids. The CDR3 here is CASSLYGNDEQFF. CDR3 in DNA: TGTGCCAGCAGCTTATACGGTAACGATGAGCAGTTCTTC. Full variable domain (outside the CDR3, taken from reference TRBV13 and TRBJ2-1): AAGVIQSPRHLIKEKRETATLKCYPIPRHDTVYWYQQGPGQDPQFLISFYEKMQSDKGSIPDRFSAQQFSDYHSELNMSSLELGDSALYFCASSLYGNDEQFFGPGTRLTVL.

CDR3 in DNA: TGTGCCAGCTCGTCAAGGGGGCCGGCTAATGAAAAACTGTTTTTT. This translates into CASSSRGPANEKLFF. The chain joins TRBV18 to TRBJ1-4; 7 positions agree with TRBD1. This CDR3 is built from 15 residues. Per germline, CDR1 KGHSH and CDR2 LQKENI. V was pared by 6 bases and J by 3 bases, with 7 bases of the junction left unmatched.

CDR3 coding DNA: TGTGCCAGCAGCAGACAGGGCCGAAGCACAGATACGCAGTATTTT. Residues: CASSRQGRSTDTQYF. The V and J genes are TRBV27 and TRBJ2-3; 7 bases are a match to TRBD1. The trim removed 6 bases at V and 0 bases at J, leaving 6 bases unmatched. The CDR3 is made up of 15 amino acids. Germline V gene data show CDR1 as MNHEY and CDR2 as SMNVEV (reference sequence).

The V call is TRBV6-1, the J call TRBJ2-7; 10 bases align to TRBD1. The CDR3 contains 13 residues. Unmatched junction bases numbered 4, after V lost 6 bases and J lost 5 bases. Germline assignment: CDR1 MNHNS and CDR2 SASEGT. The CDR3 spells CASRVDRGNEQYF. The CDR3 coding sequence is TGTGCCAGCAGGGTGGACAGGGGGAACGAGCAGTACTTC.

V and J are TRBV11-2 and TRBJ2-5, with 15 bases matching TRBD2. Unmatched junction bases numbered 5, after V lost 3 bases and J lost 0 bases. This CDR3 has 18 residues. CDR1 is SGHAT, CDR2 FQNNGV, per germline. Here the CDR3 DNA reads TGTGCCAGCAGCTTGGGGACTAGCGGGGGGTCCTACCAAGAGACCCAGTACTTC. This codes for CASSLGTSGGSYQETQYF.

This clone was detected only a few times. DNA of the CDR3: TGTGCCAGCAGCTTAGTTGGTAGCTACAATGAGCAGTTCTTC. This sequence encodes CASSLVGSYNEQFF. The chain uses TRBV11-2 and TRBJ2-1, with D unclear. Trimming left V 1 base short and J 3 bases short, with 7 bases between. Looked up from germline, CDR1 is SGHAT and CDR2 is FQNNGV. CDR3 length equals 14 residues. Complete variable domain (other parts from reference TRBV11-2 and TRBJ2-1): EAGVAQSPRYKIIEKRQSVAFWCNPISGHATLYWYQQILGQGPKLLIQFQNNGVVDDSQLPKDRFSAERLKGVDSTLKIQPAKLEDSAVYLCASSLVGSYNEQFFGPGTRLTVL.

The chain uses TRBV19 and TRBJ2-1, with 7 bases identical to TRBD1. The J segment lost 5 bases and the V segment lost 3 bases, leaving 1 base of the junction unmatched. CDR3 size: 13 residues. Germline V gives CDR1 LNHDA, CDR2 SQIVND (reference sequence). The CDR3 spells CASSIGTDNEQFF. DNA for the CDR3: TGTGCCAGTAGTATTGGGACAGACAATGAGCAGTTCTTC.

The rearrangement links TRBV29-1 to TRBJ1-4; D is uncertain. The ends were cut back, 6 bases at V and 5 bases at J, with 22 bases in the middle. This CDR3 contains 16 residues. Germline loops: CDR1 SQVTM, CDR2 ANQGSEA. The CDR3 coding sequence is TGCAGCGTGGCCGACCGGGAGGCGCGGTGGAATGAAAAACTGTTTTTT. It encodes CSVADREARWNEKLFF.

The rearrangement joins TRBV9 to TRBJ2-3; the match to TRBD2 covers 8 bases. Germline CDR1 SGDLS, CDR2 YYNGEE. This CDR3 is 17 amino acids long. V was pared by 0 bases and J by 2 bases, with 8 bases of the junction left unmatched. CDR3 residues: CASSVEAGDRITDTQYF. In nucleotides, the CDR3 is TGTGCCAGCAGCGTAGAAGCGGGGGATCGAATCACAGATACGCAGTATTTT. The complete variable domain, with remaining parts taken from reference TRBV9 and TRBJ2-3, reads DSGVTQTPKHLITATGQRVTLRCSPRSGDLSVYWYQQSLDQGLQFLIQYYNGEERAKGNILERFSAQQFPDLHSELNLSSLELGDSALYFCASSVEAGDRITDTQYFGPGTRLTVL.

The CDR3 here is CASIRDSAGGLNEQFF. Here the CDR3 DNA reads TGCGCCAGCATAAGAGATAGCGCGGGGGGACTCAATGAGCAGTTCTTC. The rearrangement uses TRBV5-1 and TRBJ2-1; 8 bases agree with TRBD2. Germline CDR1 reads SGHRS; CDR2 reads YFSETQ. The V segment lost 6 bases and the J segment 6 bases; nucleotides outside the gene matches: 14. The CDR3 contains 16 residues. Based on the CDR3 plus reference TRBV5-1 and TRBJ2-1, the full variable domain is KAGVTQTPRYLIKTRGQQVTLSCSPISGHRSVSWYQQTPGQGLQFLFEYFSETQRNKGNFPGRFSGRQFSNSRSEMNVSTLELGDSALYLCASIRDSAGGLNEQFFGPGTRLTVL.

The chain combines TRBV28 with TRBJ2-6; 12 bases match TRBD1. The V gene's germline CDR1 is MDHEN and CDR2 SYDVKM. This CDR3 comprises 17 residues. The V segment lost 5 bases and the J segment 0 bases; nucleotides outside the gene matches: 2. The CDR3 region is CASSPGQGASGANVLTF. The CDR3 nucleotides are TGTGCCAGCAGTCCGGGACAGGGGGCCTCTGGGGCCAACGTCCTGACTTTC. Complete variable domain (other parts from reference TRBV28 and TRBJ2-6): DVKVTQSSRYLVKRTGEKVFLECVQDMDHENMFWYRQDPGLGLRLIYFSYDVKMKEKGDIPEGYSVSREKKERFSLILESASTNQTSMYLCASSPGQGASGANVLTFGAGSRLTVL.